This T cell receptor beta chain was retrieved from a study of T cells in localized non-small cell lung cancer. Study results and caveats: Uninvolved nearby lung showed the greatest T cell clonality, exceeding that found in tumor. Appearing in adjacent lung were a median about 50 of the top 100 tumor clones. Heterogeneity within the tumor remains possible, as just one region underwent sequencing.

A remark on this clone: Its antigen is unknown.

TCRdb keeps only in-frame clones here, not all; method: immunoSEQ multiplex PCR. Among roughly 35,000 clones listed, 92% were seen once. CDR1 and CDR2 from the germline V gene are LGHNA and YNFKEQ. This CDR3 has 17 amino acids. With V trimmed by 0 bases and J by 5 bases, 9 bases remained unmatched. The sequencing used peripheral blood, collected before any cancer treatment. The receptor was isolated from an older female donor with stage I lung adenocarcinoma. The chain uses TRBV4-2 and TRBJ2-5; 10 nucleotides match TRBD2. The chain's CDR3 is CASSQEPYSGGAETQYF. The CDR3 DNA sequence: TGTGCCAGCAGCCAAGAACCTTACAGCGGGGGGGCTGAGACCCAGTACTTC.